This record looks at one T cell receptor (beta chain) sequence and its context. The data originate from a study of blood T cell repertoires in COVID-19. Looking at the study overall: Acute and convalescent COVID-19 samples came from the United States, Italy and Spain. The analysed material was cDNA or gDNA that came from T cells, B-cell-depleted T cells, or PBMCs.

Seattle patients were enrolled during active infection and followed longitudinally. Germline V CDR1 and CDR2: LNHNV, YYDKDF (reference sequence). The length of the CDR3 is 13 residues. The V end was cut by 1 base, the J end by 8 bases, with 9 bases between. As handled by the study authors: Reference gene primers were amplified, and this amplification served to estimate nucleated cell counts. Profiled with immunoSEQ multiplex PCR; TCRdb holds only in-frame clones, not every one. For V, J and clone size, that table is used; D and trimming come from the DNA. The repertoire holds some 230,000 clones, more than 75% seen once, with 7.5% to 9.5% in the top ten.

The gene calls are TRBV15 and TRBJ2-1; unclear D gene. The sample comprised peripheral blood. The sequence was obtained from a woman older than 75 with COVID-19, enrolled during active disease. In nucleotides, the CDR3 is TGTGCCACCAGCAGAGGTGATGCGGATGAGCAGTTCTTC. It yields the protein CATSRGDADEQFF.